Listed below are T cell receptor beta chains from one sample, sequenced in a study of cytomegalovirus exposure and HLA in healthy donors. Sequenced by immunoSEQ multiplex PCR; TCRdb stores in-frame clones only, minus some. This sample has 100,000 to 150,000 clones, with about two thirds found just once. The sequenced sample was PBMCs. These receptors came from a woman aged 60-70 years in good health and CMV-seropositive. Each CDR3 is given with its conserved first and last residue. A D gene is named only where the DNA matches it firmly. Rows give clone size only sometimes, using once, few, many, or a class for an expanded clone.

clone_size: NA; v_call: TRBV18; j_call: TRBJ1-5; d_call: NA; cdr3_nt: TGTGCCAGCTCACCCGAGCAGGCCCAGCATTTT; cdr3_aa: CASSPEQAQHF
clone_size: NA; v_call: TRBV5-6; j_call: TRBJ1-2; d_call: TRBD1; cdr3_nt: TGTGCCAGCAGCAGGGGACAGGGGGCCTATGGCTACACCTTC; cdr3_aa: CASSRGQGAYGYTF
clone_size: NA; v_call: TRBV6-6; j_call: TRBJ1-4; d_call: NA; cdr3_nt: TGTGCCAGCAGTCCCGGGGAGGTTTCTAATGAAAAACTGTTTTTT; cdr3_aa: CASSPGEVSNEKLFF
clone_size: NA; v_call: TRBV5-1; j_call: TRBJ2-1; d_call: TRBD2; cdr3_nt: TGCGCCAGCAGCCCGATTAGCCTTAGCGGGTACAATGAGCAGTTCTTC; cdr3_aa: CASSPISLSGYNEQFF
clone_size: few; v_call: TRBV9; j_call: TRBJ2-7; d_call: NA; cdr3_nt: TGTGCCAGCAGCGTAGAGGGGGGGGACGGAGACATCTACGAGCAGTACTTC; cdr3_aa: CASSVEGGDGDIYEQYF
clone_size: NA; v_call: TRBV25-1; j_call: TRBJ2-1; d_call: TRBD2; cdr3_nt: TGTGCCAGCAGCCTGACTAGCGGGATGCACAATGAGCAGTTCTTC; cdr3_aa: CASSLTSGMHNEQFF
clone_size: few; v_call: TRBV27; j_call: TRBJ2-5; d_call: TRBD2; cdr3_nt: TGTGCCAGCAGTTTTACTAGCGCTGAGACCCAGTACTTC; cdr3_aa: CASSFTSAETQYF
clone_size: once; v_call: TRBV6-5; j_call: TRBJ1-2; d_call: NA; cdr3_nt: TGTGCCAGCAGTTCGACTCTCCTGCAAGGTGGCTACACCTTC; cdr3_aa: CASSSTLLQGGYTF
clone_size: NA; v_call: TRBV7-9; j_call: TRBJ1-5; d_call: NA; cdr3_nt: TGTGCCAGCAGCTACAGTGCCGGCAGCAATCAGCCCCAGCATTTT; cdr3_aa: CASSYSAGSNQPQHF
clone_size: few; v_call: TRBV4-2; j_call: TRBJ2-3; d_call: TRBD2; cdr3_nt: TGTGCCAGCAGCCCAGGACTAGCGGGGGGCCTATCTAGCACAGATACGCAGTATTTT; cdr3_aa: CASSPGLAGGLSSTDTQYF
clone_size: NA; v_call: TRBV10-1; j_call: TRBJ2-5; d_call: TRBD1; cdr3_nt: TGCGCCAGCAACCCAGGGACAGGGGGAGAGACCCAGTACTTC; cdr3_aa: CASNPGTGGETQYF
clone_size: NA; v_call: TRBV11-2; j_call: TRBJ1-3; d_call: NA; cdr3_nt: TGTGCCAGCAGTGTACCGGGTTTACCTGGAAACACCATATATTTT; cdr3_aa: CASSVPGLPGNTIYF
clone_size: NA; v_call: TRBV10-3; j_call: TRBJ1-2; d_call: TRBD1; cdr3_nt: TGTGCCATCAGTGAAAACAGGGGAGCGGATGGCTACACCTTC; cdr3_aa: CAISENRGADGYTF
clone_size: NA; v_call: TRBV29-1; j_call: TRBJ2-3; d_call: NA; cdr3_nt: TGCAGCGTTGTGGCTTTAGCGACAGATACGCAGTATTTT; cdr3_aa: CSVVALATDTQYF
clone_size: NA; v_call: TRBV25-1; j_call: TRBJ1-4; d_call: TRBD1; cdr3_nt: TGTGCCAGCAGTTTTCGACAGGGCCCTAATGAAAAACTGTTTTTT; cdr3_aa: CASSFRQGPNEKLFF
clone_size: NA; v_call: TRBV7-2; j_call: TRBJ2-5; d_call: TRBD2; cdr3_nt: TGTGCCAGCAGTGATTACGGGGGGGCGGGGCAAGAGACCCAGTACTTC; cdr3_aa: CASSDYGGAGQETQYF
clone_size: NA; v_call: TRBV6-5; j_call: TRBJ1-6; d_call: TRBD1; cdr3_nt: TGTGCCAGCAGGAAGGACAGGCCTAATTCACCCCTCCACTTT; cdr3_aa: CASRKDRPNSPLHF
clone_size: NA; v_call: TRBV29-1; j_call: TRBJ1-1; d_call: NA; cdr3_nt: TGCAGCGTCTCCTCACGGGGGGCTGGAAACACTGAAGCTTTCTTT; cdr3_aa: CSVSSRGAGNTEAFF
clone_size: NA; v_call: TRBV4-1; j_call: TRBJ2-1; d_call: NA; cdr3_nt: TGCGCCAGCAGCCGTATCGACATCCTCTCCTACAATGAGCAGTTCTTC; cdr3_aa: CASSRIDILSYNEQFF
clone_size: NA; v_call: TRBV15; j_call: TRBJ1-4; d_call: TRBD1; cdr3_nt: TGTGCCACCAGCACTCTTGACAGGGGGGCAACTAATGAAAAACTGTTTTTT; cdr3_aa: CATSTLDRGATNEKLFF
clone_size: few; v_call: TRBV19; j_call: TRBJ2-7; d_call: NA; cdr3_nt: TGTGCCAGTAGTATCGGGAACGAGCAGTACTTC; cdr3_aa: CASSIGNEQYF
clone_size: NA; v_call: TRBV11-2; j_call: TRBJ2-5; d_call: NA; cdr3_nt: TGTGCCAGCAGCTTCGGTCCTACCCAAGAGACCCAGTACTTC; cdr3_aa: CASSFGPTQETQYF
clone_size: few; v_call: TRBV7-9; j_call: TRBJ2-5; d_call: TRBD1; cdr3_nt: TGTGCCAGCAGCTTATGGGGGACAGGGGGAGAGACCCAGTACTTC; cdr3_aa: CASSLWGTGGETQYF
clone_size: NA; v_call: TRBV5-6; j_call: TRBJ1-4; d_call: NA; cdr3_nt: TGTGCCAGCAGCTTGCCAAGCGAAGTTGCAACTAATGAAAAACTGTTTTTT; cdr3_aa: CASSLPSEVATNEKLFF
clone_size: few; v_call: TRBV7-8; j_call: TRBJ2-7; d_call: NA; cdr3_nt: TGTGCCAGCAGCTTAGCCGGTAGCGCCTACGAGCAGTACTTC; cdr3_aa: CASSLAGSAYEQYF
clone_size: once; v_call: TRBV6-8; j_call: TRBJ2-4; d_call: NA; cdr3_nt: TGTGCCAGCAGTTACAGTACAGGGACCCTAGCCAAAAACATTCAGTACTTC; cdr3_aa: CASSYSTGTLAKNIQYF
clone_size: NA; v_call: TRBV18; j_call: TRBJ1-1; d_call: NA; cdr3_nt: TGTGCCAGCTCACCCCGGGGCGGGGCCTCGACCACTGAAGCTTTCTTT; cdr3_aa: CASSPRGGASTTEAFF
clone_size: NA; v_call: TRBV9; j_call: TRBJ1-1; d_call: TRBD1; cdr3_nt: TGTGCCAGCAGCGCCGGGACAGGGGGCGGCACTGAAGCTTTCTTT; cdr3_aa: CASSAGTGGGTEAFF
clone_size: NA; v_call: TRBV14; j_call: TRBJ2-3; d_call: TRBD2; cdr3_nt: TGTGCCAGCAGCCAAGAGTCGGGCCTAGCGGGGGCCTACACAGATACGCAGTATTTT; cdr3_aa: CASSQESGLAGAYTDTQYF
clone_size: NA; v_call: TRBV7-2; j_call: TRBJ2-5; d_call: NA; cdr3_nt: TGTGCCAGCAGCTTAGCGGGGGCTAAAGAGACCCAGTACTTC; cdr3_aa: CASSLAGAKETQYF
clone_size: NA; v_call: TRBV2; j_call: TRBJ2-6; d_call: NA; cdr3_nt: TGTGCCAGAGCCCAGCAGGCAGGGGTCTTATCTGGGGCCAACGTCCTGACTTTC; cdr3_aa: CARAQQAGVLSGANVLTF
clone_size: NA; v_call: TRBV27; j_call: TRBJ1-6; d_call: NA; cdr3_nt: TGTGCCAGCAGTTTGCTGGACAGCCGTAATTCACCCCTCCACTTT; cdr3_aa: CASSLLDSRNSPLHF
clone_size: NA; v_call: TRBV4-2; j_call: TRBJ1-2; d_call: TRBD1; cdr3_nt: TGTGCCAGCAGCCGGGACAGGGAGGTTAACTATGGCTACACCTTC; cdr3_aa: CASSRDREVNYGYTF
clone_size: NA; v_call: TRBV7-9; j_call: TRBJ2-1; d_call: NA; cdr3_nt: TGTGCCAGCAGCTTACCCGGGGAGTACACTGAGCAGTTCTTC; cdr3_aa: CASSLPGEYTEQFF
clone_size: few; v_call: TRBV9; j_call: TRBJ1-1; d_call: TRBD1; cdr3_nt: TGTGCCAGCAGCGGCGCCGGGACAGGGGTAACTGGGAGCATCTTT; cdr3_aa: CASSGAGTGVTGSIF
clone_size: few; v_call: TRBV7-9; j_call: TRBJ1-2; d_call: TRBD1; cdr3_nt: TGTGCCTCGGAGGAGGGGGCTGCCTATGGCTACACCTTC; cdr3_aa: CASEEGAAYGYTF
clone_size: NA; v_call: TRBV19; j_call: TRBJ1-2; d_call: NA; cdr3_nt: TGTGCCAGTAGTATAAGCACTAACTATGGCTACACCTTC; cdr3_aa: CASSISTNYGYTF
clone_size: NA; v_call: TRBV7-9; j_call: TRBJ1-2; d_call: TRBD1; cdr3_nt: TGTGCCAGCAGCTTAGTACAAGGGGGGACAGGGCAAGACTATGGCTACACCTTC; cdr3_aa: CASSLVQGGTGQDYGYTF
clone_size: NA; v_call: TRBV13; j_call: TRBJ2-5; d_call: TRBD2; cdr3_nt: TGTGCCAGCAGCTCGGGACTAGCGGGGGGGCCGGGGCAAGAGACCCAGTACTTC; cdr3_aa: CASSSGLAGGPGQETQYF
clone_size: NA; v_call: TRBV27; j_call: TRBJ1-5; d_call: NA; cdr3_nt: TGTGCCAGCAGTAAAGACAGGACGACTTATAGCAATCAGCCCCAGCATTTT; cdr3_aa: CASSKDRTTYSNQPQHF
clone_size: NA; v_call: TRBV7-2; j_call: TRBJ2-1; d_call: TRBD2; cdr3_nt: TGTGCCAGCAGCTTTCCGGGTAGCGGGCCCCACAATGAGCAGTTCTTC; cdr3_aa: CASSFPGSGPHNEQFF
clone_size: NA; v_call: TRBV5-1; j_call: TRBJ2-2; d_call: NA; cdr3_nt: TGCGCCAGCAGCTTGGCCCTATTGGGGGCTGGCACCGGGGAGCTGTTTTTT; cdr3_aa: CASSLALLGAGTGELFF